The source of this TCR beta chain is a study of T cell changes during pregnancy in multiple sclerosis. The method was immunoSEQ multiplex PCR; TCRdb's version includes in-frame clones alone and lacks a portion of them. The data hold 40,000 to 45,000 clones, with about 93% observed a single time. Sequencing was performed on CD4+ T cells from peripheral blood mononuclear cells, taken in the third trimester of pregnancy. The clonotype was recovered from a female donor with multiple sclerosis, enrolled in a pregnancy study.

DNA of the CDR3: TGTGCCATTGCAGCAACCGGGACACCCTACGAGCAGTACTTC. This encodes CAIAATGTPYEQYF. The V gene is TRBV6-1, the J gene TRBJ2-7; D may be TRBD1 (6 bases). Trimming removed 10 bases at V and 2 bases at J, with 18 bases between. Germline CDR1 MNHNS, CDR2 SASEGT. The CDR3 is made up of 14 amino acids.